This T cell receptor (beta chain) was captured by sequencing in a study of CD8+ T cells in alopecia areata. Extraction and reverse transcription of RNA yielded cDNA as the sequencing template. TCRdb's copy holds only in-frame clones and misses some; the assay was immunoSEQ multiplex PCR. The sample has roughly 180,000 clones, about 48% seen once. In germline, CDR1 is SGHDT, CDR2 YYEEEE. V gave up 5 bases and J gave up 10 bases, with 10 bases separating them. This CDR3 spans 12 amino acids. Treatment indicated: oral pan-JAK inhibitor, 5-10 mg twice daily. The genes are TRBV5-6 and TRBJ1-6; D not certain. The sequence came from a human donor with alopecia areata. The sequencing used CD8+ T cells sorted from blood, collected at week 24, from a patient treated with tofacitinib. In nucleotides, the CDR3 is TGTGCCAGCAGTTTACCAGGATCACCCCTCCACTTT. This gives the protein CASSLPGSPLHF.